One TCR beta chain is described in this entry. The antigen is not known. The data originate from a study of T-cell reconstitution after alpha-beta-depleted transplantation in children. V shed 1 base, J shed 4 bases, and the junction held 1 base outside the gene matches. The CDR3 is 14 residues long. Germline lookup yields CDR1 DFQATT and CDR2 SNEGSKA (reference sequence). Whole-study findings and limits: It was newly produced T cells that mostly accounted for T-cell counts and diversity one year after transplant. Reportedly, roughly two months post-transplant, alpha-beta T cells arose from several hundred expanded graft clones. Certain patients had high TCRbeta diversity at day 60, and it came from recipient T cells and thymic progenitors that survived.

Unique molecular identifiers were built into the TCRbeta library. MiXCR, run by TCRdb on the PCR reads, gives a single entry per CDR3 protein. There are around 700,000 distinct CDR3 sequences in the sample; about 12% occur only once, and 0.79% lies in the top ten. The TCR comes from a girl aged 2 to 10 with congenital amegakaryocytic thrombocytopenia, due to receive a stem cell transplant. The chain is built from TRBV20-1 and TRBJ2-7, with 13 bases matching TRBD2. Sequencing used PBMCs, obtained before TCRalphabeta/CD19-depleted stem cell transplant. The CDR3 sequence is CSARVGLAGYEQYF. The CDR3, as DNA: TGCAGTGCTAGAGTGGGACTAGCGGGATACGAGCAGTACTTC.